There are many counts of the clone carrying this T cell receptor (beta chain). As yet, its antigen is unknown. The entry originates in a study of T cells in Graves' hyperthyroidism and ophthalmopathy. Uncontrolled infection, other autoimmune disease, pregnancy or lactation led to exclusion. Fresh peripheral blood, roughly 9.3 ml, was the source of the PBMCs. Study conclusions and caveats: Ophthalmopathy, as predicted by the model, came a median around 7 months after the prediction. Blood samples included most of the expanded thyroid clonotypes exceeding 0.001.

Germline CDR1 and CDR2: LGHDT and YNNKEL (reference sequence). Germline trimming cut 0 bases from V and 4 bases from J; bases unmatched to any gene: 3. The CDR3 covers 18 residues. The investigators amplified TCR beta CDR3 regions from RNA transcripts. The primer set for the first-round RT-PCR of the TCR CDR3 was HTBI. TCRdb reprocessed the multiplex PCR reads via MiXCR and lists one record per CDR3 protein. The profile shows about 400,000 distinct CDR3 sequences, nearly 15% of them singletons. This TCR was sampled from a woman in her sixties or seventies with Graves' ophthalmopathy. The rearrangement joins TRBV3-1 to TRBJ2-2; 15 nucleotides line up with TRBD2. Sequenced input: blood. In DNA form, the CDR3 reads TGTGCCAGCAGCCAAGAGGGACTAGCGGGAGGCGGCACCGGGGAGCTGTTTTTT. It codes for CASSQEGLAGGGTGELFF.